The 21 T cell receptor beta chains reported below all come from one sample, sequenced in a study of cytotoxic CD8 clonotypes in ibrutinib-treated CLL. Produced via immunoSEQ multiplex PCR; TCRdb's table is partial and in-frame only. Among approximately 45,000 clones, about 70% were seen once, and the ten largest hold over 10%. Material: PBMCs, obtained after 12 months of ibrutinib treatment. The origin of the receptors is a human donor with chronic lymphocytic leukemia.

The CDR3 protein is CASSYRQGALWETQYF. DNA for the CDR3: TGCGCCAGCAGCTATCGACAGGGGGCGCTTTGGGAGACCCAGTACTTC. The chain couples TRBV5-1 to TRBJ2-5; 10 bases match TRBD1. Germline loops: CDR1 SGHRS, CDR2 YFSETQ. Unmatched junction bases numbered 10, after V lost 3 bases and J lost 5 bases. The CDR3 extends over 16 amino acids. The full variable domain, its missing parts supplied by reference TRBV5-1 and TRBJ2-5, is KAGVTQTPRYLIKTRGQQVTLSCSPISGHRSVSWYQQTPGQGLQFLFEYFSETQRNKGNFPGRFSGRQFSNSRSEMNVSTLELGDSALYLCASSYRQGALWETQYFGPGTRLLVL.

This clone was seen once. The chain links TRBV29-1 to TRBJ1-2; D not certain. This CDR3 has 11 residues. The ends were cut back, 6 bases at V and 2 bases at J, with 7 bases in the middle. Germline-derived CDR1 and CDR2 are SQVTM and ANQGSEA. CDR3 sequence reads: CSVRQNYGYTF. The CDR3 DNA reads as TGCAGCGTAAGGCAGAACTATGGCTACACCTTC.

This chain connects TRBV5-1 to TRBJ2-5, with TRBD2 identical over 10 bases. The germline V gene has CDR1 SGHRS and CDR2 YFSETQ. The CDR3 has 14 amino acids. The J segment lost 0 bases and the V segment lost 5 bases, leaving 1 base of the junction unmatched. CDR3 loop: CASSSGGYQETQYF. Here the CDR3 DNA reads TGCGCCAGCAGTAGCGGGGGGTACCAAGAGACCCAGTACTTC.

The V call is TRBV7-2, the J call TRBJ2-2; D might be TRBD1 or TRBD2, each matching 5 bases. Germline CDR1 and CDR2: SGHTA and FQGNSA. The CDR3 loop spans 17 amino acids. V was pared by 0 bases and J by 8 bases, with 19 bases between. CDR3 sequence (DNA): TGTGCCAGCAGCTTAGCGGCTGTGGCAGGGAGTAGAGGGGAGCTGTTTTTT. This gives the protein CASSLAAVAGSRGELFF.

The rearrangement joins TRBV10-3 to TRBJ2-7; possibly TRBD1 or TRBD2 for D (5 bases each). Trimming cost V 4 bases and J 0 bases, with 13 bases left between them. The CDR3 runs to 15 residues. CDR1 and CDR2 (germline): ENHRY, SYGVKD. CDR3 sequence: CAISARGRGSYEQYF. CDR3 nucleotide sequence: TGTGCCATCAGTGCGAGGGGAAGGGGCTCCTACGAGCAGTACTTC.

This rearrangement joins TRBV18 to TRBJ2-1; 15 bases agree with TRBD2. J lost 10 bases, V lost 4 bases, and 14 bases had no gene match. The CDR3 extends over 18 amino acids. Germline values: CDR1 KGHSH, CDR2 LQKENI. Here the CDR3 reads CASSLGLAGGPPVHEQFF. The CDR3 nucleotides read TGTGCCAGCTCACTGGGACTAGCGGGGGGCCCTCCAGTTCACGAGCAGTTCTTC.

The chain joins TRBV5-1 to TRBJ1-6; weak D call: TRBD1 (5 bases). Germline lookup yields CDR1 SGHRS and CDR2 YFSETQ. CDR3 length equals 15 residues. Trimming shortened V by 3 bases and J by 7 bases, and 14 bases separated the two germline ends. CDR3 bases: TGCGCCAGCAGCTGGACCCAGGGCGAAAATTCACCCCTCCACTTT. This encodes CASSWTQGENSPLHF. The full variable domain, its missing parts supplied by reference TRBV5-1 and TRBJ1-6, is KAGVTQTPRYLIKTRGQQVTLSCSPISGHRSVSWYQQTPGQGLQFLFEYFSETQRNKGNFPGRFSGRQFSNSRSEMNVSTLELGDSALYLCASSWTQGENSPLHFGNGTRLTVT.

The gene calls are TRBV9 and TRBJ2-5; tentatively, D is TRBD2 (6 bases). The germline V and J ends were trimmed by 0 bases and 8 bases, with 17 bases remaining between them. CDR3 length equals 15 residues. Germline CDR1 reads SGDLS; CDR2 reads YYNGEE. CDR3 sequence: CASSVDGRESATQYF. The CDR3 nucleotides are TGTGCCAGCAGCGTAGATGGCCGGGAGAGTGCAACCCAGTACTTC.

CDR3 coding DNA: TGTGCCAGCAGTGGGGGCTTGACCTATAATTCACCCCTCCACTTT. It translates to CASSGGLTYNSPLHF. The rearrangement joins TRBV28 to TRBJ1-6, with D tentatively TRBD1 (6 bases). This CDR3 is built from 15 residues. Germline V CDR1 and CDR2: MDHEN, SYDVKM. Between the trimmed V and J ends, which lost 5 bases and 2 bases, there was a span of 10 bases.

The chain joins TRBV6-6 to TRBJ2-3; D is unclear. Between the trimmed V and J ends, which lost 0 bases and 6 bases, there was a span of 7 bases. Germline CDR1 reads MNHNY; CDR2 reads SVGAGI (reference sequence). The length of the CDR3 is 13 residues. The DNA of the CDR3 is TGTGCCAGCAGTTACTCCCGTGAGGATACGCAGTATTTT. This gives the protein CASSYSREDTQYF.

This chain links TRBV19 with TRBJ1-1, with 8 nucleotides matching TRBD1. CDR1 LNHDA and CDR2 SQIVND come from the germline V gene (reference sequence). After removal of 3 bases from V and 11 bases from J, the junction contained 8 bases not matched to a gene. This CDR3 comprises 13 residues. CDR3 sequence reads: CASSITTGARAFF. As DNA, the CDR3 is TGTGCCAGTAGTATCACGACAGGGGCGCGGGCTTTCTTT.

This clone was detected only once. The J gene is TRBJ2-7, the V gene TRBV2; 8 bases line up with TRBD1. Germline loops: CDR1 SNHLY, CDR2 FYNNEI. V dropped 8 bases and J dropped 9; count of bases not matched to a gene: 9. This CDR3 has 12 amino acids. The CDR3 is CASYRDRLWQYF. The CDR3 region has the DNA TGTGCCAGCTACCGGGACAGGCTTTGGCAGTACTTC.

V is TRBV5-1 and J is TRBJ2-7, with 12 bases identical to TRBD2. This CDR3 region has 16 residues. V dropped 0 bases and J dropped 4; count of bases not matched to a gene: 5. Germline loops: CDR1 SGHRS, CDR2 YFSETQ. CDR3 loop: CASSLDGTSGGYEQYF. CDR3 bases: TGCGCCAGCAGCTTGGATGGAACTAGCGGGGGGTACGAGCAGTACTTC.

The chain joins TRBV6-6 to TRBJ2-3; no reliable D call. This CDR3 region has 14 residues. V dropped 7 bases and J dropped 6 bases, with 17 bases sitting between them. CDR1 MNHNY and CDR2 SVGAGI come from the germline V gene (reference sequence). The CDR3 loop reads CASTPLSLLDTQYF. Written as DNA, the CDR3 is TGTGCCAGCACCCCCCTGAGCCTTTTGGATACGCAGTATTTT.

The rearrangement joins TRBV20-1 to TRBJ2-3; TRBD2 matches 8 bases. This CDR3 comprises 11 residues. Losses at the gene ends were 3 bases for V and 10 bases for J; bases not matched to a gene: 3. Germline CDR1 and CDR2: DFQATT and SNEGSKA (reference sequence). CDR3: CSARVGLAQYF. In DNA, the CDR3 is TGCAGTGCTAGGGTGGGACTAGCGCAGTATTTT.

The V call is TRBV10-3, the J call TRBJ1-3; 7 bases line up with TRBD1. This CDR3 region has 16 residues. Germline V lookup: CDR1 ENHRY, CDR2 SYGVKD. V was pared by 2 bases and J by 0 bases, with 4 bases of the junction left unmatched. The CDR3 DNA is TGTGCCATCAGTGAGCCTACAGGGGTCTCTGGAAACACCATATATTTT. Its protein is CAISEPTGVSGNTIYF.

V usage is TRBV2 and J usage is TRBJ2-7; D not certain. Germline V gene sequence: CDR1 SNHLY, CDR2 FYNNEI. Deletions cut 8 bases from V and 2 bases from J, with 10 bases between. CDR3 length: 12 residues. CDR3 sequence reads: CASRPGPYEQYF. CDR3 bases: TGTGCCAGCCGGCCTGGGCCCTACGAGCAGTACTTC.

This clone was observed a few times. The rearrangement uses TRBV7-9 and TRBJ1-3; unclear D gene. CDR3 length: 12 residues. The germline V and J ends were trimmed by 1 base and 4 bases, with 2 bases remaining between them. Germline CDR1 and CDR2: SEHNR and FQNEAQ (reference sequence). For the CDR3, the DNA is TGTGCCAGCAGCTTAGTGGGAAACACCATATATTTT. This codes for CASSLVGNTIYF.

The CDR3 protein is CASSPPEGLQGNQPQHF. In DNA, the CDR3 is TGTGCCAGCTCACCACCGGAGGGGCTCCAGGGCAATCAGCCCCAGCATTTT. J is TRBJ1-5 and V is TRBV18, with D possibly matching TRBD1 (5 bases). CDR3 length equals 17 residues. Germline CDR1 reads KGHSH; CDR2 reads LQKENI. With 0 bases removed from V and 2 bases from J, the gap between germline ends came to 14 bases.

This clone was picked up a small number of times. The chain combines TRBV23-1 with TRBJ2-3, with TRBD1 matching 9 bases. TRBV23-1 is an open reading frame, and its role is uncertain. This CDR3 is 16 amino acids long. V was pared by 0 bases and J by 6 bases, with 7 bases of the junction left unmatched. CDR3 sequence: CASSQSWDRAWDTQYF. The CDR3 region has the DNA TGCGCCAGCAGTCAATCATGGGACAGGGCTTGGGATACGCAGTATTTT.

The V gene is TRBV29-1, the J gene TRBJ2-1; 7 bases line up with TRBD2. The J segment lost 8 bases and the V segment lost 4 bases, leaving 8 bases of the junction unmatched. The germline gives CDR1 SQVTM, CDR2 ANQGSEA. CDR3 length: 13 amino acids. Here the CDR3 DNA reads TGCAGCGTTGGACTCAGACTAGCAGATGAGCAGTTCTTC. Residues: CSVGLRLADEQFF.